Below are 19 T cell receptor beta chains sequenced from a single sample in a study of cytomegalovirus exposure and HLA in healthy donors. The study ran its PCR with 60 Vbeta and 13 Jbeta primers. TCRdb's copy holds only in-frame clones and misses some; the assay was immunoSEQ multiplex PCR. The sample lists 95,000 or so clones; about 76% were seen once. The specimen was PBMCs. These receptors all stem from a woman in her sixties or seventies in good health and CMV-seropositive.

In its sample, this clone was seen once. The chain links TRBV29-1 to TRBJ2-7, with TRBD2 matching over 7 bases. The CDR3 totals 12 residues. Germline CDR1 SQVTM, CDR2 ANQGSEA. CDR3 residues: CKKSRGAYEQYF. The DNA for the CDR3 is TGCAAGAAAAGTCGGGGGGCCTACGAGCAGTACTTC.

This rearrangement joins TRBV5-1 to TRBJ2-1; TRBD1 is a possible D gene (6 bases). The CDR3 contains 14 residues. In germline, CDR1 is SGHRS, CDR2 YFSETQ. Deletions cut 1 base from V and 2 bases from J, with 7 bases between. Written as DNA, the CDR3 is TGCGCCAGCAGCTTGACAGGGACCTACAATGAGCAGTTCTTC. Encoded protein: CASSLTGTYNEQFF. The whole variable domain, filled in from reference TRBV5-1 and TRBJ2-1, reads KAGVTQTPRYLIKTRGQQVTLSCSPISGHRSVSWYQQTPGQGLQFLFEYFSETQRNKGNFPGRFSGRQFSNSRSEMNVSTLELGDSALYLCASSLTGTYNEQFFGPGTRLTVL.

V is TRBV11-2 and J is TRBJ1-4; D might be TRBD1 (5 bases). The V gene's germline CDR1 is SGHAT and CDR2 FQNNGV. Trimming took off 6 bases at V and 0 bases at J, with 8 bases between the two ends. The CDR3 runs to 14 residues. The CDR3 DNA sequence: TGTGCCAGCAGTCTACAGGCAACTAATGAAAAACTGTTTTTT. Translation: CASSLQATNEKLFF.

This clone occurred a few times. This chain links TRBV6-1 with TRBJ2-2; D may be TRBD2 (5 bases). Germline V gene sequence: CDR1 MNHNS, CDR2 SASEGT. This CDR3 is built from 14 residues. Trimming stripped 3 bases from V and 7 bases from J, with 12 bases between. CDR3 amino acids: CASSDRAEGGELFF. The CDR3 region has the DNA TGTGCCAGCAGTGACCGGGCCGAGGGCGGGGAGCTGTTTTTT.

J is TRBJ2-7 and V is TRBV2, with 10 bases that match TRBD2. The CDR3 length is 15 residues. Germline CDR1 reads SNHLY; CDR2 reads FYNNEI. V was pared by 1 base and J by 4 bases, with 4 bases of the junction left unmatched. The CDR3 coding sequence is TGTGCCAGCAGTGAAGAGGCTAGCGGGAGTTACGAGCAGTACTTC. It encodes CASSEEASGSYEQYF.

The chain links TRBV2 to TRBJ2-5; D is possibly TRBD2 (7 bases). Germline V gives CDR1 SNHLY, CDR2 FYNNEI. The CDR3 runs to 14 residues. Trimming removed 2 bases at V and 9 bases at J, with 16 bases between. The DNA for the CDR3 is TGTGCCAGCAGTGAAAGCTTGGGGGGGCTGGCCCAGTACTTC. Protein sequence: CASSESLGGLAQYF.

The V call is TRBV18, the J call TRBJ2-1; D might be TRBD1 (5 bases). Deletions cut 4 bases from V and 8 bases from J, with 9 bases between. CDR1 and CDR2 from the germline V gene are KGHSH and LQKENI. This CDR3 has 12 amino acids. In nucleotides, the CDR3 is TGTGCCAGCTCACGTATAGGGGATGAGCAGTTCTTC. Translating gives CASSRIGDEQFF.

The chain employs TRBV27 and TRBJ2-7; 9 nucleotides line up with TRBD1. There are 14 residues in the CDR3. Germline CDR1 MNHEY, CDR2 SMNVEV (reference sequence). V gave up 6 bases and J gave up 5 bases; unmatched junction bases: 8. This CDR3 reads CASSPTGTGNEQYF. CDR3 sequence (DNA): TGTGCCAGCAGCCCAACCGGGACAGGGAACGAGCAGTACTTC.

This clone was counted once. The chain uses TRBV2 and TRBJ2-5, with D possibly matching TRBD1 (6 bases). This CDR3 is built from 15 residues. The germline gives CDR1 SNHLY, CDR2 FYNNEI. Here the CDR3 reads CTLRGARGEIETQYF. The CDR3 DNA reads as TGTACTCTAAGAGGGGCCAGGGGAGAGATAGAGACCCAGTACTTC.

The genes are TRBV28 and TRBJ1-3, with D unclear. Germline V gene sequence: CDR1 MDHEN, CDR2 SYDVKM. This CDR3 has 16 amino acids. Trimming removed 2 bases at V and 0 bases at J, with 11 bases between. This CDR3 is CASSLKSIPSGNTIYF. The CDR3 DNA is TGTGCCAGCAGTTTAAAATCTATCCCCTCTGGAAACACCATATATTTT.

CDR3 DNA sequence: TGTGCCAGCAGAGGGACAGGGGGGCAAGAGACCCAGTACTTC. Protein: CASRGTGGQETQYF. The rearrangement joins TRBV2 to TRBJ2-5, with 11 bases that match TRBD1. CDR1 is SNHLY, CDR2 FYNNEI, per germline. The trim removed 6 bases at V and 2 bases at J, leaving 2 bases unmatched. The CDR3 extends over 14 amino acids.

The chain combines TRBV7-2 with TRBJ2-1, with 9 bases fitting TRBD2. The trim removed 5 bases at V and 7 bases at J, leaving 6 bases unmatched. Germline V gives CDR1 SGHTA, CDR2 FQGNSA. The CDR3 totals 14 residues. CDR3 nucleotides: TGTGCCAGCAGCGCGGGACTAGCTAGGAATGAGCAGTTCTTC. Amino acids: CASSAGLARNEQFF.

This sequence joins TRBV7-2 and TRBJ2-3; possible D gene TRBD1, 5 bases. CDR1 is SGHTA and CDR2 is FQGNSA in the germline V gene. Trimming took off 5 bases at V and 4 bases at J, with 13 bases between the two ends. The CDR3 consists of 14 residues. CDR3 nucleotide sequence: TGTGCCAGCAGCCTTCGACAGTTTGCAGATACGCAGTATTTT. Translation: CASSLRQFADTQYF.

This clone has a handful of counts. The J gene is TRBJ2-1, the V gene TRBV14; D possibly corresponds to TRBD1 (6 bases). The V end lost 4 bases, the J end lost 0 bases, and 10 bases lay between the germline ends. Germline V gene sequence: CDR1 SGHDN, CDR2 FVKESK. This CDR3 comprises 15 residues. CDR3 amino acids: CASSPLDSSYNEQFF. The CDR3 DNA sequence: TGTGCCAGCAGCCCCCTGGACAGCTCCTACAATGAGCAGTTCTTC.

The V and J genes are TRBV11-3 and TRBJ1-2, with a tentative D call TRBD1 (5 bases). This CDR3 spans 16 amino acids. The V end was cut by 0 bases, the J end by 2 bases, with 13 bases between. Per the germline V gene, CDR1 is SGHNT and CDR2 is YENEEA. DNA of the CDR3: TGTGCCAGCAGCTTAGATGGGGCAGGGCTAAACTATGGCTACACCTTC. It specifies CASSLDGAGLNYGYTF.

This rearrangement joins TRBV9 to TRBJ2-7, with TRBD2 identical over 7 bases. Germline lookup yields CDR1 SGDLS and CDR2 YYNGEE. There are 15 residues in the CDR3. The J segment lost 9 bases and the V segment lost 2 bases, leaving 14 bases of the junction unmatched. The chain's CDR3 is CASSVGLSGSPGQYF. The DNA for the CDR3 is TGTGCCAGCAGCGTCGGACTTAGCGGGTCCCCCGGGCAGTACTTC.

The rearrangement uses TRBV5-1 and TRBJ2-5, with TRBD2 matching 14 bases. This CDR3 spans 16 amino acids. The germline CDR1 and CDR2 sequences are SGHRS and YFSETQ. The ends lost 4 bases at V and 1 base at J; junction bases unmatched: 3. CDR3 amino acids: CASSRGTSGSQETQYF. The DNA for the CDR3 is TGCGCCAGCAGCCGTGGGACTAGCGGGAGCCAAGAGACCCAGTACTTC.

The chain uses TRBV5-1 and TRBJ1-5, with a weak D call TRBD1 (5 bases). The CDR3 has 14 residues. V lost 4 bases, J lost 5 bases, and 13 bases lay in between. Germline values: CDR1 SGHRS, CDR2 YFSETQ. The CDR3 loop reads CASSPWGRDQPQHF. The CDR3, as DNA: TGCGCCAGCAGCCCTTGGGGCAGGGATCAGCCCCAGCATTTT.

The chain combines TRBV6-5 with TRBJ2-1; 7 bases map to TRBD2. J lost 6 bases, V lost 6 bases, and 5 bases had no gene match. This CDR3 is 13 amino acids long. The germline CDR1 and CDR2 sequences are MNHEY and SVGAGI. CDR3 amino acids: CASRMPGGNEQFF. Here the CDR3 DNA reads TGTGCCAGCAGGATGCCGGGGGGCAATGAGCAGTTCTTC.